The next 10 T cell receptor beta chains were all read from a single sample in a study of blood T cells in healthy people across ages. Through a sample-barcoded 5' primer and a J-beta primer mix, a second PCR was run for 7 to 11 cycles. MiXCR was run by TCRdb on the 5' RACE reads, yielding one entry per CDR3 protein. The sample records hundreds of thousands of distinct CDR3 sequences, 22% being singletons. The sequenced sample consisted of blood. The receptors were gathered from a man in his 70s in good health.

CDR3 in amino acids: CAISEGREYEQYF. In nucleotides, the CDR3 is TGTGCCATCAGTGAGGGCAGAGAATACGAGCAGTACTTC. The rearrangement links TRBV10-3 to TRBJ2-7; D gene ambiguous. In germline, CDR1 is ENHRY, CDR2 SYGVKD. This CDR3 has 13 amino acids. V was cut by 2 bases and J by 4 bases, with 9 bases left in between.

The rearrangement joins TRBV11-3 to TRBJ1-2; 10 bases fit TRBD1. Germline lookup yields CDR1 SGHNT and CDR2 YENEEA. The V and J ends lost 3 bases and 7 bases, in that order; junction bases with no gene match: 5. This CDR3 is built from 14 residues. CDR3 coding DNA: TGTGCCAGCAGCTTTCTGGGACAGGGGTCTGGCTACACCTTC. Protein: CASSFLGQGSGYTF.

A word on this clonotype: At one of its ends the junction is not consistent with the germline gene, which may arise from a read error. This chain uses TRBV12-3 or TRBV12-4 with TRBJ2-3, with TRBD2 matching over 9 bases. This CDR3 contains 15 residues. CDR3 nucleotides: TGTGCCAGCAGCTTTACCAGCGGGAGGACAGATGCGCAGTATTTT. This sequence encodes CASSFTSGRTDAQYF.

The chain uses TRBV5-1 and TRBJ2-1; 10 bases are shared with TRBD2. Germline values: CDR1 SGHRS, CDR2 YFSETQ. The CDR3 totals 15 residues. J gave up 7 bases and V 2 bases, and 6 bases lay outside the gene matches. CDR3 bases: TGCGCCAGCAGCTTCAAGCGGGGGGGCTCTAATGAGCAGTTCTTC. The encoded protein is CASSFKRGGSNEQFF. Looking up the rest from reference TRBV5-1 and TRBJ2-1 gives the full variable domain: KAGVTQTPRYLIKTRGQQVTLSCSPISGHRSVSWYQQTPGQGLQFLFEYFSETQRNKGNFPGRFSGRQFSNSRSEMNVSTLELGDSALYLCASSFKRGGSNEQFFGPGTRLTVL.

The gene calls are TRBV7-8 and TRBJ1-4; D unclear. CDR3 length equals 14 residues. V lost 4 bases to trimming and J lost 6 bases, with 12 bases between them. The germline V gene has CDR1 SGHVS and CDR2 FQNEAQ. As DNA, the CDR3 is TGTGCCAGCAGCTCCACAGCCCTATATGAAAAACTGTTTTTT. This translates into CASSSTALYEKLFF.

CDR3 sequence: CASSLENRGTTVLFF. The CDR3, as DNA: TGCGCCAGCAGCTTGGAAAACCGGGGGACGACTGTTCTGTTCTTC. The chain employs TRBV5-1 and TRBJ2-1, with D tentatively TRBD2 (6 bases). The CDR3 covers 15 residues. Per the germline V gene, CDR1 is SGHRS and CDR2 is YFSETQ. V was cut by 0 bases and J by 15 bases, with 22 bases left in between. Full variable domain (remainder filled in from reference TRBV5-1 and TRBJ2-1): KAGVTQTPRYLIKTRGQQVTLSCSPISGHRSVSWYQQTPGQGLQFLFEYFSETQRNKGNFPGRFSGRQFSNSRSEMNVSTLELGDSALYLCASSLENRGTTVLFFGPGTRLTVL.

The V and J genes are TRBV7-6 and TRBJ2-1; the match to TRBD1 covers 8 bases. Germline V lookup: CDR1 SGHVS, CDR2 FNYEAQ. The CDR3 has 15 residues. The V gene end was trimmed by 4 bases and the J gene end by 4 bases; junction bases not matched to a gene: 6. In DNA form, the CDR3 reads TGTGCCAGCAGCTCACCGGGACAGGCATACAATGAGCAGTTCTTC. This codes for CASSSPGQAYNEQFF.

A few counts support this clonotype. The rearrangement joins TRBV6-2 or TRBV6-3 to TRBJ1-1; D not resolved. The germline CDR1 and CDR2 sequences are MNHEY and SVGEGT. The V gene lost 2 bases and the J gene lost 8 bases, with 12 bases spanning the gap. This CDR3 spans 13 amino acids. The CDR3 protein is CASSYGVIREAFF. DNA for the CDR3: TGTGCCAGCAGTTACGGGGTAATCAGAGAAGCTTTCTTT.

This clonotype appeared many times. The chain combines TRBV29-1 with TRBJ2-3; D is unresolved. This CDR3 has 12 residues. V lost 7 bases to trimming and J lost 2 bases, with 10 bases between them. CDR1 is SQVTM, CDR2 ANQGSEA, per germline. CDR3 nucleotides: TGCAGCGGGGCAGAGAACACAGATACGCAGTATTTT. This translates into CSGAENTDTQYF.

This clonotype was counted a few times. The rearrangement joins TRBV6-5 to TRBJ2-1, with 11 bases fitting TRBD2. The V and J ends lost 0 bases and 6 bases, in that order; junction bases with no gene match: 7. This CDR3 region has 17 residues. In germline, CDR1 is MNHEY, CDR2 SVGAGI. The CDR3 sequence: CASSYSILAGVGNEQFF. The CDR3 DNA reads as TGTGCCAGCAGTTACTCGATACTAGCGGGAGTGGGCAATGAGCAGTTCTTC.